The 15 T cell receptor beta chains listed next were all sequenced from one sample in a study of shared clonotypes between healthy human individuals. Profiled with immunoSEQ multiplex PCR; TCRdb holds only in-frame clones, not every one. The sample records about 580,000 clones, roughly 98% being singletons. CD8 cells classed as naive were CD45RO-negative and positively selected for CCR7, excluding terminally differentiated effector memory CD45RA+ cells. The sequenced material came from naive CD8+ T cells sorted from blood. All receptors derive from a man aged 25 to 40 in good health.

A remark on this clone: Other DNA variants within this sample encode the same CDR3. This chain uses TRBV27 with TRBJ1-5; TRBD1 might be the D (5 bases). The CDR3 is 13 amino acids. In germline, CDR1 is MNHEY, CDR2 SMNVEV (reference sequence). Trimming took off 2 bases at V and 6 bases at J, with 8 bases between the two ends. The CDR3 here is CASSLGGSQPQHF. Here the CDR3 DNA reads TGTGCCAGCAGTTTAGGGGGGAGTCAGCCCCAGCATTTT.

The chain uses TRBV6-5 and TRBJ2-2; D is possibly TRBD1 (6 bases). The germline CDR1 and CDR2 sequences are MNHEY and SVGAGI. The length of the CDR3 is 13 residues. V was trimmed by 5 bases and J by 4 bases, leaving 8 bases between them. CDR3 loop: CASSGTPTGELFF. The CDR3 DNA follows: TGTGCCAGCAGTGGGACACCCACCGGGGAGCTGTTTTTT.

The chain carries TRBV6-1 and TRBJ2-3, with unresolved D. The germline gives CDR1 MNHNS, CDR2 SASEGT. The CDR3 sequence is 14 residues long. Trimming pared 3 bases from V and 6 bases from J, leaving 13 bases between. CDR3 coding DNA: TGTGCCAGCAGTGAGAACCTTTTTTCCGATACGCAGTATTTT. This sequence encodes CASSENLFSDTQYF.

On this clone: This same CDR3 is encoded by further DNA sequences in the sample. The rearrangement uses TRBV11-2 and TRBJ2-5, with D tentatively TRBD1 (6 bases). The germline V gene has CDR1 SGHAT and CDR2 FQNNGV. The CDR3 covers 14 residues. Trimming pared 4 bases from V and 1 base from J, leaving 10 bases between. For the CDR3, the DNA is TGTGCCAGCAGCTCCTGGACAGTCCAAGAGACCCAGTACTTC. Translation gives CASSSWTVQETQYF.

This rearrangement joins TRBV7-6 to TRBJ2-7; D not resolved. V gave up 8 bases and J gave up 7 bases, with 12 bases separating them. The germline gives CDR1 SGHVS, CDR2 FNYEAQ. CDR3 size: 11 residues. The CDR3 here is CASGQGFEQYF. CDR3 DNA: TGTGCCAGCGGCCAAGGATTTGAGCAGTACTTC.

This clone was observed once. J is TRBJ1-2 and V is TRBV4-1; perhaps TRBD1 as D (6 bases). The CDR3 spans 16 residues. The ends were cut back, 3 bases at V and 4 bases at J, with 18 bases in the middle. Germline-derived CDR1 and CDR2 are MGHRA and YSYEKL. The CDR3 is CASSQEDRRLAYGYTF. The CDR3 DNA reads TGCGCCAGCAGCCAGGAGGACAGACGCCTTGCCTATGGCTACACCTTC.

The rearrangement joins TRBV7-2 to TRBJ2-3; D possibly corresponds to TRBD2 (6 bases). V lost 4 bases to trimming and J lost 6 bases, with 17 bases between them. Germline V gene lookup returns CDR1 SGHTA and CDR2 FQGNSA. The CDR3 has 15 residues. CDR3 DNA sequence: TGTGCCAGCAGCTGGGACTGGGGCAAAGGGGATACGCAGTATTTT. This encodes CASSWDWGKGDTQYF. Together with reference TRBV7-2 and TRBJ2-3, the CDR3 gives the full variable domain: GAGVSQSPSNKVTEKGKDVELRCDPISGHTALYWYRQSLGQGLEFLIYFQGNSAPDKSGLPSDRFSAERTGGSVSTLTIQRTQQEDSAVYLCASSWDWGKGDTQYFGPGTRLTVL.

J is TRBJ2-7 and V is TRBV23-1; 10 bases map to TRBD1. TRBV23-1 is sorted into the ORF group, with uncertain function. This CDR3 has 17 residues. J gave up 11 bases and V 4 bases, and 20 bases lay outside the gene matches. The CDR3, as DNA: TGCGCCAGCAGTCCCCGTGGCGGGACAGGGGTGTTCAGCGGTAAGTACTTC. Amino acid sequence: CASSPRGGTGVFSGKYF.

The chain uses TRBV4-1 and TRBJ1-4; D call uncertain. The CDR3 length is 15 residues. Trimming removed 0 bases at V and 8 bases at J, with 13 bases between. Germline values: CDR1 MGHRA, CDR2 YSYEKL. DNA of the CDR3: TGCGCCAGCAGCCAAGAAGGTCGCCCAGAGGAAAAACTGTTTTTT. Residues: CASSQEGRPEEKLFF.

This chain uses TRBV5-5 with TRBJ2-3, with 9 bases that match TRBD1. The junction had 11 bases not matched to a gene; V was cut back by 4 bases and J by 5 bases. The CDR3 extends over 16 amino acids. Germline CDR1 is SGHKS and CDR2 is YYEKEE (reference sequence). The CDR3: CASSPRSGQGIDTQYF. CDR3 sequence (DNA): TGTGCCAGCAGCCCCAGATCTGGACAGGGGATAGATACGCAGTATTTT.

The sample holds one count of this clone. This sequence joins TRBV7-9 and TRBJ2-1; D possibly corresponds to TRBD2 (6 bases). CDR3 length: 17 residues. V was pared by 5 bases and J by 6 bases, with 23 bases between. Germline lookup yields CDR1 SEHNR and CDR2 FQNEAQ (reference sequence). CDR3: CASSPPIPGEVGNEQFF. CDR3 DNA: TGTGCCAGCAGCCCGCCGATACCGGGAGAAGTTGGCAATGAGCAGTTCTTC.

The V gene is TRBV7-9, the J gene TRBJ2-7; 7 bases line up with TRBD2. The junction had 7 bases not matched to a gene; V was cut back by 0 bases and J by 2 bases. The germline CDR1 and CDR2 sequences are SEHNR and FQNEAQ (reference sequence). This CDR3 region has 16 residues. CDR3 amino acids: CASSLAGRENPYEQYF. The CDR3 DNA is TGTGCCAGCAGCTTAGCGGGGCGGGAGAACCCCTACGAGCAGTACTTC. Variable domain in full (rest from reference TRBV7-9 and TRBJ2-7): DTGVSQNPRHKITKRGQNVTFRCDPISEHNRLYWYRQTLGQGPEFLTYFQNEAQLEKSRLLSDRFSAERPKGSFSTLEIQRTEQGDSAMYLCASSLAGRENPYEQYFGPGTRLTVT.

This clone was seen only once. The chain has TRBV15 and TRBJ2-7; D is perhaps TRBD1 (5 bases). From germline, CDR1 is LNHNV and CDR2 YYDKDF (reference sequence). V dropped 0 bases and J dropped 5 bases, with 11 bases sitting between them. This CDR3 spans 14 amino acids. As DNA, the CDR3 is TGTGCCACCAGCAGAGAGATCAGGGTCCACGAGCAGTACTTC. This encodes CATSREIRVHEQYF.

A word on this clone: The sample holds other DNA sequences that translate to the same CDR3. J is TRBJ2-1 and V is TRBV27, with unresolved D. V lost 6 bases and J lost 7, with 7 bases in between. CDR3 length equals 11 residues. Germline V gene sequence: CDR1 MNHEY, CDR2 SMNVEV (reference sequence). CDR3 amino acids: CASSRNNEQFF. The CDR3 nucleotides read TGTGCCAGCAGCCGAAATAATGAGCAGTTCTTC.

V is TRBV7-6 and J is TRBJ2-5, with D perhaps assigned TRBD1 or TRBD2 (5 bases each). Trimming cost V 1 base and J 0 bases, with 12 bases left between them. The CDR3 consists of 16 residues. Per germline, CDR1 SGHVS and CDR2 FNYEAQ. CDR3 nucleotides: TGTGCCAGCAGCTTAGATCGTGGGACCGACCAAGAGACCCAGTACTTC. It is translated as CASSLDRGTDQETQYF. The full variable domain, completed using reference TRBV7-6 and TRBJ2-5, is GAGVSQSPRYKVTKRGQDVALRCDPISGHVSLYWYRQALGQGPEFLTYFNYEAQQDKSGLPNDRFSAERPEGSISTLTIQRTEQRDSAMYRCASSLDRGTDQETQYFGPGTRLLVL.